This passage covers 32 T cell receptor beta chains from one sample sequenced in a study of T cell changes during pregnancy in multiple sclerosis. Profiling relied on immunoSEQ multiplex PCR, and the TCRdb table lists in-frame clones only, not all of them. The profile shows 50,000 to 65,000 clones, around 85% of them singletons. Here the sequenced sample was CD4+ T cells from peripheral blood mononuclear cells, taken in the third trimester of pregnancy. These receptors originate from a female donor with multiple sclerosis, enrolled in a pregnancy study.

In this sample, this clone turned up once. The germline gene is not matched at one end of the junction; a read error may be the cause. The CDR3 DNA sequence: TGCGCCAGCAGATTGGCTGGGACAGACTATGGCTACACCTTC. Encoded protein: CASRLAGTDYGYTF. The V gene is TRBV5-1, the J gene TRBJ1-2, with 7 nucleotides matching TRBD1. Germline V CDR1 and CDR2: SGHRS, YFSETQ. This CDR3 contains 14 residues.

This clone appeared a few times. J is TRBJ2-5 and V is TRBV7-2, with D hard to call. Trimming took 6 bases from V and 7 from J, leaving 15 bases between them. Germline CDR1 SGHTA, CDR2 FQGNSA. The CDR3 consists of 13 residues. The CDR3 protein is CASSFGRSGTQYF. CDR3 nucleotide sequence: TGTGCCAGCAGTTTCGGTCGTTCGGGGACCCAGTACTTC.

This clone was picked up one time. The chain links TRBV6-5 to TRBJ1-5, with 7 bases fitting TRBD1. Trimming took 6 bases from V and 4 from J; bases not matched to a gene: 3. The CDR3 is 13 amino acids. CDR1 and CDR2 (germline): MNHEY, SVGAGI. In DNA form, the CDR3 reads TGTGCCAGCAGGGGCAGGGGGAATCAGCCCCAGCATTTT. Its protein product is CASRGRGNQPQHF.

The V gene is TRBV4-1, the J gene TRBJ1-2, with D unresolved. The V end was cut by 0 bases, the J end by 4 bases, with 18 bases between. Germline V gives CDR1 MGHRA, CDR2 YSYEKL. The CDR3 is 17 residues long. CDR3 residues: CASSQEWNGEGSYGYTF. For the CDR3, the DNA is TGCGCCAGCAGCCAAGAGTGGAACGGGGAGGGCTCCTATGGCTACACCTTC.

This chain joins TRBV7-2 and TRBJ1-5; 7 bases fit TRBD1. CDR1 and CDR2 (germline): SGHTA, FQGNSA. With V trimmed by 4 bases and J by 7 bases, 7 bases remained unmatched. This CDR3 comprises 14 residues. The CDR3 DNA is TGTGCCAGCAGCTCGACCGGGACAGAGCAGCCCCAGCATTTT. This encodes CASSSTGTEQPQHF.

This clone was detected only once. The chain links TRBV5-8 to TRBJ1-2, with TRBD1 identical over 7 bases. Germline CDR1 is SGHTS and CDR2 is YDEGEE. The CDR3 runs 14 residues. Trimming at V came to 0 bases and at J to 2 bases, leaving 1 base not matched to a gene. The CDR3 region is CASSLEGANYGYTF. The CDR3 DNA follows: TGTGCCAGCAGCTTGGAGGGGGCGAACTATGGCTACACCTTC.

The J gene is TRBJ1-2, the V gene TRBV6-1; the match to TRBD1 covers 7 bases. This CDR3 is built from 15 residues. V was pared by 4 bases and J by 2 bases, with 7 bases of the junction left unmatched. The germline V gene has CDR1 MNHNS and CDR2 SASEGT. The CDR3 DNA follows: TGTGCCAGCAGTGCCACCGAGACAGGGAACTATGGCTACACCTTC. Translated: CASSATETGNYGYTF.

This clone came up a few times. This chain joins TRBV6-5 and TRBJ1-3, with TRBD1 matching over 8 bases. The V gene's germline CDR1 is MNHEY and CDR2 SVGAGI. This CDR3 has 14 amino acids. The V and J ends lost 5 bases and 4 bases, in that order; junction bases with no gene match: 4. CDR3 amino acids: CASSQTGDGNTIYF. The DNA for the CDR3 is TGTGCCAGCAGTCAGACAGGGGACGGAAACACCATATATTTT.

The rearrangement links TRBV7-2 to TRBJ1-2; TRBD1 matches at 9 bases. Germline V lookup: CDR1 SGHTA, CDR2 FQGNSA. Unmatched junction bases numbered 15, after V lost 5 bases and J lost 8 bases. The CDR3 is made up of 16 amino acids. For the CDR3, the DNA is TGTGCCAGCAGCGCGGGACAGGGCGGAGGGGCGGAAGGCTACACCTTC. It specifies CASSAGQGGGAEGYTF.

The chain recombines TRBV6-5 with TRBJ1-5; D might be TRBD1 (6 bases). Germline V CDR1 and CDR2: MNHEY, SVGAGI. The V and J ends lost 11 bases and 6 bases respectively, with 20 bases between them. The length of the CDR3 is 14 residues. The CDR3 DNA follows: TGTGCCTGTGGGAGGGGGGGGATGGGTCAGCCCCAGCATTTT. Translation: CACGRGGMGQPQHF.

The chain employs TRBV19 and TRBJ1-1; D is perhaps TRBD1 (6 bases). This CDR3 spans 15 amino acids. Germline loops: CDR1 LNHDA, CDR2 SQIVND (reference sequence). V lost 7 bases to trimming and J lost 0 bases, with 15 bases between them. In nucleotides, the CDR3 is TGTGCCAGTACCCTCGGCGGGGGGCTGAACACTGAAGCTTTCTTT. It translates to CASTLGGGLNTEAFF.

This sequence joins TRBV9 and TRBJ1-1; 8 bases align to TRBD1. CDR3 length: 15 amino acids. Trimming took 0 bases from V and 9 from J; bases not matched to a gene: 10. Germline V gene sequence: CDR1 SGDLS, CDR2 YYNGEE. The DNA for the CDR3 is TGTGCCAGCAGCGTAGAAAGTGGGACAGGCACAAAAGCTTTCTTT. Its translation: CASSVESGTGTKAFF.

The chain employs TRBV30 and TRBJ1-4; TRBD1 aligns across 11 bases. Germline assignment: CDR1 GTSNPN and CDR2 SVGIG (reference sequence). V lost 5 bases to trimming and J lost 0 bases; unmatched junction nucleotides: 8. The length of the CDR3 is 17 residues. The CDR3 coding sequence is TGTGCCTGGGGAGGGACAGGGGGAGTTGCAACTAATGAAAAACTGTTTTTT. Residues: CAWGGTGGVATNEKLFF.

This chain links TRBV27 with TRBJ1-2; TRBD1 aligns across 7 bases. V dropped 4 bases and J dropped 7; count of bases not matched to a gene: 9. The germline CDR1 and CDR2 sequences are MNHEY and SMNVEV (reference sequence). This CDR3 has 14 amino acids. The CDR3 is CASSSSTQGFGYTF. The CDR3 DNA reads as TGTGCCAGCAGTTCGTCGACACAGGGGTTTGGCTACACCTTC.

Relative to its sample, this clone is medium-sized. This chain connects TRBV9 to TRBJ1-1; TRBD1 matches at 8 bases. Germline CDR1 is SGDLS and CDR2 is YYNGEE. This CDR3 region has 15 residues. With V trimmed by 3 bases and J by 0 bases, 4 bases remained unmatched. CDR3 sequence: CASSGTGKLNTEAFF. CDR3 nucleotide sequence: TGTGCCAGCAGCGGGACAGGGAAGCTGAACACTGAAGCTTTCTTT.

The V gene is TRBV7-2, the J gene TRBJ1-1; D unclear. The V end lost 2 bases, the J end lost 2 bases, and 9 bases lay between the germline ends. The germline gives CDR1 SGHTA, CDR2 FQGNSA. The CDR3 consists of 14 residues. CDR3 in amino acids: CASSLLTPNTEAFF. The CDR3, as DNA: TGTGCCAGCAGCTTACTTACACCCAACACTGAAGCTTTCTTT.

This chain's CDR3 is CASSLEWLAGTGELFF. Here the CDR3 DNA reads TGCGCCAGCAGCCTCGAGTGGCTAGCTGGGACCGGGGAGCTGTTTTTT. This chain connects TRBV5-1 to TRBJ2-2; D possibly corresponds to TRBD2 (5 bases). Per the germline V gene, CDR1 is SGHRS and CDR2 is YFSETQ. The V gene lost 4 bases and the J gene lost 5 bases, with 18 bases spanning the gap. The CDR3 consists of 16 residues.

The chain joins TRBV7-9 to TRBJ1-1; the match to TRBD1 covers 9 bases. V was pared by 6 bases and J by 9 bases, with 8 bases of the junction left unmatched. From germline, CDR1 is SEHNR and CDR2 FQNEAQ (reference sequence). The CDR3 is 13 residues long. The CDR3 DNA reads as TGTGCCAGCAGACCGGGACAGGGAGGGAAAGCTTTCTTT. This codes for CASRPGQGGKAFF.

The chain recombines TRBV6-6 with TRBJ1-1, with D unclear. Germline V gene lookup returns CDR1 MNHNY and CDR2 SVGAGI (reference sequence). V dropped 7 bases and J dropped 4 bases, with 16 bases sitting between them. The CDR3 covers 14 residues. The CDR3 nucleotides are TGTGCCAGCATTCTTCCGGGTGAGAGCACTGAAGCTTTCTTT. As protein: CASILPGESTEAFF.

The V and J genes are TRBV6-1 and TRBJ1-1; D is ambiguous. V was pared by 6 bases and J by 1 base, with 15 bases between. Looked up from germline, CDR1 is MNHNS and CDR2 is SASEGT. The length of the CDR3 is 15 residues. CDR3 DNA: TGTGCCAGCAGATTCATAATGGGCGAGAACACTGAAGCTTTCTTT. It yields the protein CASRFIMGENTEAFF.

This clone has only one observation. The CDR3 nucleotides read TGTGCCAGCAGTTACTATTCTAGCACAGATACGCAGTATTTT. Translated: CASSYYSSTDTQYF. This rearrangement joins TRBV6-5 to TRBJ2-3; no reliable D call. V shed 1 base and J shed 0 bases, with 5 bases lying between them. This CDR3 comprises 14 residues. Germline CDR1 MNHEY, CDR2 SVGAGI.

The chain combines TRBV27 with TRBJ1-5; D gene unclear. Germline lookup yields CDR1 MNHEY and CDR2 SMNVEV (reference sequence). Trimming shortened V by 2 bases and J by 0 bases, and 14 bases separated the two germline ends. CDR3 length: 17 residues. The CDR3 region is CASSLGSPPYSNQPQHF. The CDR3, as DNA: TGTGCCAGCAGTTTAGGGAGTCCGCCCTATAGCAATCAGCCCCAGCATTTT.

This clone was seen just once. J is TRBJ2-7 and V is TRBV6-5, with D hard to call. Germline V gives CDR1 MNHEY, CDR2 SVGAGI. V lost 6 bases and J lost 2, with 17 bases in between. The CDR3 totals 15 residues. CDR3 nucleotide sequence: TGTGCCAGCAGCCTTCCACCGGGTCTCCCCTACGAGCAGTACTTC. This translates into CASSLPPGLPYEQYF.

The chain carries TRBV27 and TRBJ1-5; no clear D. Trimming removed 3 bases at V and 5 bases at J, with 11 bases between. Germline lookup yields CDR1 MNHEY and CDR2 SMNVEV (reference sequence). This CDR3 comprises 14 residues. CDR3 region: CASSFLSTDQPQHF. The CDR3 DNA sequence: TGTGCCAGCAGTTTTTTGAGTACCGATCAGCCCCAGCATTTT.

The rearrangement joins TRBV19 to TRBJ1-3; a weak D match, TRBD1 (6 bases). The ends were cut back, 9 bases at V and 0 bases at J, with 18 bases in the middle. The CDR3 consists of 16 residues. Germline V gene lookup returns CDR1 LNHDA and CDR2 SQIVND (reference sequence). The CDR3 bases are TGTGCCAGGGGGGACAAAGAGAAGGTCTCTGGAAACACCATATATTTT. Translating gives CARGDKEKVSGNTIYF.

This clone was counted only a few times. The V and J genes are TRBV19 and TRBJ1-2, with a weak D call TRBD1 (6 bases). Germline loops: CDR1 LNHDA, CDR2 SQIVND (reference sequence). The CDR3 is 13 amino acids. V lost 5 bases to trimming and J lost 7 bases, with 14 bases between them. For the CDR3, the DNA is TGTGCCAGTAGTGGGACAAGGACCACTGGCTACACCTTC. This sequence encodes CASSGTRTTGYTF.

A single count supports this clone. The chain links TRBV6-5 to TRBJ1-1; D call uncertain. Germline lookup yields CDR1 MNHEY and CDR2 SVGAGI. The CDR3 extends over 14 amino acids. The V end lost 6 bases, the J end lost 11 bases, and 22 bases lay between the germline ends. CDR3 nucleotide sequence: TGTGCCAGCAGCTACACGATCCGCAACGTCAGGGCTTTCTTT. Its protein is CASSYTIRNVRAFF.

This chain connects TRBV18 to TRBJ1-1; TRBD1 agrees at 7 bases. The CDR3 runs 13 residues. From germline, CDR1 is KGHSH and CDR2 LQKENI. After removal of 5 bases from V and 4 bases from J, the junction contained 4 bases not matched to a gene. The CDR3 spells CASSSTGITEAFF. The CDR3 DNA reads TGTGCCAGCTCATCGACAGGGATCACTGAAGCTTTCTTT.

The genes are TRBV14 and TRBJ1-1; D gene ambiguous. From germline, CDR1 is SGHDN and CDR2 FVKESK. There are 13 residues in the CDR3. V lost 4 bases to trimming and J lost 4 bases, with 10 bases between them. CDR3 bases: TGTGCCAGCAGCCCTATGCAGGCCACTGAAGCTTTCTTT. Amino acids: CASSPMQATEAFF.

The chain has TRBV2 and TRBJ2-5; perhaps TRBD2 as D (5 bases). This CDR3 contains 14 residues. V lost 7 bases, J lost 5 bases, and 17 bases lay in between. Looked up from germline, CDR1 is SNHLY and CDR2 is FYNNEI. In DNA form, the CDR3 reads TGTGCCAGCACCCGCTCGGGAAATGGTGAGACCCAGTACTTC. Amino acids: CASTRSGNGETQYF. The full variable domain, with the rest looked up from reference TRBV2 and TRBJ2-5, is EPEVTQTPSHQVTQMGQEVILRCVPISNHLYFYWYRQILGQKVEFLVSFYNNEISEKSEIFDDQFSVERPDGSNFTLKIRSTKLEDSAMYFCASTRSGNGETQYFGPGTRLLVL.

The chain has TRBV6-4 and TRBJ2-3, with a possible D match to TRBD2 (7 bases). CDR3 length: 14 amino acids. V lost 6 bases to trimming and J lost 3 bases, with 13 bases between them. In germline, CDR1 is MRHNA, CDR2 SNTAGT. The CDR3: CASRQGGGTDTQYF. Written as DNA, the CDR3 is TGTGCCAGCAGACAGGGCGGGGGTACAGATACGCAGTATTTT.

This clone was detected only a few times. The rearrangement links TRBV5-5 to TRBJ2-5, with D hard to call. This CDR3 has 12 residues. Trimming pared 4 bases from V and 5 bases from J, leaving 9 bases between. CDR1 is SGHKS and CDR2 is YYEKEE in the germline V gene (reference sequence). DNA of the CDR3: TGTGCCAGCAGCCCAAACACGGAGACCCAGTACTTC. It translates to CASSPNTETQYF.